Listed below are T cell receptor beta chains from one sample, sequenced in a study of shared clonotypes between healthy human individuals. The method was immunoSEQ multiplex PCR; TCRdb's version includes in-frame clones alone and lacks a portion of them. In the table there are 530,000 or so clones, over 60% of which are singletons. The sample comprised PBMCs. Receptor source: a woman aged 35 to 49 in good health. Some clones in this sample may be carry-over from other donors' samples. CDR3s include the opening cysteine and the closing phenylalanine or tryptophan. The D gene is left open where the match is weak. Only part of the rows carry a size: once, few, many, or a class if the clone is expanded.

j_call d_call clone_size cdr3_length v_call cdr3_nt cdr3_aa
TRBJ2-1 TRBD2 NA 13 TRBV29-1 TGCAGCGTTGGGCGGGGGGGCTACAATGAGCAGTTCTTC CSVGRGGYNEQFF
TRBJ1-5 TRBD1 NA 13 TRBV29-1 TGCAGCGTTTTACAGGGGGAGGCTCAGCCCCAGCATTTT CSVLQGEAQPQHF
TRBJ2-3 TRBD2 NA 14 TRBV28 TGTGCCAGCAGGACTAGCGGAGGCACAGATACGCAGTATTTT CASRTSGGTDTQYF
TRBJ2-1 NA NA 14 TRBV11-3 TGTGCCAGCAGCCCAGGACTCATTTCCGATGAGCAGTTCTTC CASSPGLISDEQFF
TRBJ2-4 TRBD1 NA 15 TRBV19 TGTGCCAGTAGTATGACAGGGACCAGGGGTACCATTCAGTACTTC CASSMTGTRGTIQYF
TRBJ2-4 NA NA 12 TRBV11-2 TGTGCCAGCAGCTTAGAGCGATCCATTCAGTACTTC CASSLERSIQYF
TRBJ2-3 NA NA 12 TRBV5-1 TGCGCCAGCAGCTCAAACACAGATACGCAGTATTTT CASSSNTDTQYF
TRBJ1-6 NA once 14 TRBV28 TGTGCCAGCAGTTTAGCGGGGAACCATTCACCCCTCCACTTT CASSLAGNHSPLHF
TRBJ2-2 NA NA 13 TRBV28 TGTGCCAGCAGTTTACAGCACACCGGGGAGCTGTTTTTT CASSLQHTGELFF
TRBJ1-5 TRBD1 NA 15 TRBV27 TGTGCCGGGTGGGGGGACAGGGAGGCAGGCCAGCCCCAGCATTTT CAGWGDREAGQPQHF
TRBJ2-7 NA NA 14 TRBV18 TGTGCCAGCTCACCACGTGGGTACCCCTACGAGCAGTACTTC CASSPRGYPYEQYF
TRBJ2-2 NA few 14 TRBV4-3 TGCGCCAGCAGCCAAGATGGAACCACCGGGGAGCTGTTTTTT CASSQDGTTGELFF
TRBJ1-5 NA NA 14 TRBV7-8 TGTGCCAGCAGCTTAGGGGGTGCGGATCAGCCCCAGCATTTT CASSLGGADQPQHF
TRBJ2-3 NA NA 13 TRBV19 TGTGCCAGTAGTGCTACTAGCACAGATACGCAGTATTTT CASSATSTDTQYF
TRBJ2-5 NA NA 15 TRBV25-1 TGTGCCAGCAGTGAATATCGACGGGCGCAAGAGACCCAGTACTTC CASSEYRRAQETQYF
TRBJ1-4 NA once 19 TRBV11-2 TGTGCCAGCAGCCTCTTGCCTCGGGACATCTTTTTAATTAATGAAAAACTGTTTTTT CASSLLPRDIFLINEKLFF
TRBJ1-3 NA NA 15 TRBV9 TGTGCCAGCAGCGTAGACACTTACTCTGGAAACACCATATATTTT CASSVDTYSGNTIYF
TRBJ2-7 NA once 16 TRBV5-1 TGCGCCAGCAGCTCGGGGAGGTTGGGCAGGGCGGACGAGCAGTACTTC CASSSGRLGRADEQYF
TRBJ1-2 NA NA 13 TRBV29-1 TGCAGCGTTGTAAAAGCAGGCTACGGAGGCTACACCTTC CSVVKAGYGGYTF
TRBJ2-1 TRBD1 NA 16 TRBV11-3 TGTGCCAGCAGCTTAGGGGGGACAGGTTCCTACAATGAGCAGTTCTTC CASSLGGTGSYNEQFF
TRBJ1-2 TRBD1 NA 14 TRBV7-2 TGTGCCAGCAGCCCTTGGGACAGTCTCTATGGCTACACCTTC CASSPWDSLYGYTF
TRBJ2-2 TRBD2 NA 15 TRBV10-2 TGCGCCAGCTGGGGGGGCGGGAGGCAAACCGGGGAGCTGTTTTTT CASWGGGRQTGELFF
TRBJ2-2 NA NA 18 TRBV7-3 TGTGCCAGCAGCTTAGAGGGTTGGGGCGGATACTACACCGGGGAGCTGTTTTTT CASSLEGWGGYYTGELFF